The rows below give T cell receptor beta chains drawn from one sample of a study of shared clonotypes between healthy human individuals. Data came from immunoSEQ multiplex PCR; TCRdb stores just in-frame clones and leaves some out. The sample gives around 1.5 million clones, around 98% of which show up once; roughly 0.45% is in the top ten. The specimen was naive CD4+ T cells sorted from blood. The receptor set was obtained from a man younger than 40 in good health. The CDR3 runs from the conserved cysteine through the conserved F or W. Each record gives: clone size, J gene, V gene, D gene, CDR3 DNA, CDR3 protein. D genes are given only for firm matches. For some rows the clone size is stated as once, few or many, or as a class when expanded; others skip it.

>.|TRBJ2-7|TRBV9|.
TGTGCCAGCAGCGTAGGTTTAGCTGGTACCAGCGAGCAGTACTTC
CASSVGLAGTSEQYF
>.|TRBJ2-5|TRBV15|.
TGTGCCACCAGCAGAGATCGGGGATTGACGGAGACCCAGTACTTC
CATSRDRGLTETQYF
>.|TRBJ2-5|TRBV30|.
TGTGCCTGGAGTGGACGTTCCACCTACAGGGAGACCCAGTACTTC
CAWSGRSTYRETQYF
>.|TRBJ2-3|TRBV19|TRBD2
TGTGCCAGTAGTATGGGGTTTACGACTAGCGCCACAGATACGCAGTATTTT
CASSMGFTTSATDTQYF
>.|TRBJ2-7|TRBV7-9|TRBD2
TGTGCCAGCAGCTTAATGGGCCCGGGACTAAACGAGCAGTACTTC
CASSLMGPGLNEQYF
>.|TRBJ2-5|TRBV29-1|TRBD1
TGCAGCGTTGGACAGGGAGTGCAAGAGACCCAGTACTTC
CSVGQGVQETQYF
>.|TRBJ2-7|TRBV5-5|TRBD1
TGTGCCAGCAGCTCAGTGGGACAGAGATCCTACGAGCAGTACTTC
CASSSVGQRSYEQYF
>.|TRBJ1-5|TRBV27|.
TGTGCCAGCAGTTTTCCCGGAAGACAGACCGAAACCCCCGAGCCCCAGCATTTT
CASSFPGRQTETPEPQHF
>.|TRBJ1-2|TRBV7-3|.
TGTGCCAGCAGCTTAACGAGCGGTGGTAACGATGGCTACACCTTC
CASSLTSGGNDGYTF
>.|TRBJ2-3|TRBV15|.
TGTGCCACCAGCAGGGAAGGGCACCGGACAGATACGCAGTATTTT
CATSREGHRTDTQYF
>.|TRBJ2-1|TRBV5-1|TRBD2
TGCGCCAGCAGCCTAGGACTAGCGGGAGGGCCTGGTTCCTACAATGAGCAGTTCTTC
CASSLGLAGGPGSYNEQFF
>.|TRBJ1-2|TRBV27|.
TGTGCCAGCCGACTGTTAGCAATAGTTAACTATGGCTACACCTTC
CASRLLAIVNYGYTF
>.|TRBJ2-1|TRBV9|.
TGTGCCAGCAGCGTAGCGGTGAGCTCCTACAATGAGCAGTTCTTC
CASSVAVSSYNEQFF
>once|TRBJ2-7|TRBV19|TRBD2
TGTGCCACCTCTTTAGGCGGGAGCCTTATCTACGAGCAGTACTTC
CATSLGGSLIYEQYF
>.|TRBJ2-7|TRBV10-3|TRBD1
TGTGCCATCAGTAACCTCCCAGGGACAGGGATCTTCGAGCAGTACTTC
CAISNLPGTGIFEQYF